This T cell receptor (beta chain) was obtained from a study of OX40 agonist ivuxolimab in advanced cancers. Study background: Enrollees could have had prior anti-PD-1, anti-PD-L1 or anti-CTLA-4 therapy, which about 40% had received. There were three patients with partial responses, one having hepatocellular carcinoma and two cutaneous melanoma.

V shed 0 bases and J shed 6 bases, with 18 bases lying between them. Germline CDR1 and CDR2: GTSNPN and SVGIG (reference sequence). The CDR3 totals 16 residues. Whole-study results and caveats: CD4+ T cells averaged fewer expanded clones than CD8+ T cells. Undetermined was the antigen specificity of the expanded peripheral T cells.

Comments on this clone: Its antigen is currently unknown.

Repertoires were generated with immunoSEQ multiplex PCR, while TCRdb's copy carries only in-frame clones and drops some. The sample holds 65,000 to 80,000 clones, roughly 84% seen once. The TCR was taken from an adult with an advanced solid tumor such as melanoma, head and neck, liver or kidney cancer. The specimen was CD4+ or CD8+ T cells sorted from blood, collected in a trial of the OX40 agonist ivuxolimab. The genes are TRBV30 and TRBJ2-1; D possibly corresponds to TRBD2 (7 bases). As DNA, the CDR3 is TGTGCCTGGAGTGTACTGGGGGGGGCCGCCATCAATGAGCAGTTCTTC. It translates to CAWSVLGGAAINEQFF.